The TCR beta chain described here comes from a study of early T cells in non-severe SARS-CoV-2 infection (TCRdb year 2021). Context from the whole study: Because TCR sequencing relied on bulk RNA taken from unsorted whole blood, pairing of alpha and beta chains was not possible. Broader findings and caveats from the paper: Matching against VDJdb was skewed toward anti-spike CD8 responses, likely underestimated virus-specific expansions, and missed private and CD4 specificities.

The library was obtained by 5' RACE. These reads were obtained on a NextSeq 500. The TCR library protocol attached unique molecular identifiers to individual cDNA molecules to correct for sequencing error and PCR bias. Both TCR alpha and beta chains were sequenced, and tight co-correlation was observed between alpha and beta sequence abundances in each sample. The original pipeline was this. Decombinator V4 was used to perform V gene, J gene and CDR3 annotation of TCR sequences. TCRs were defined as expanded if a significant change between any two time points was detected under a Poisson model with p below 0.0001. TCR abundances were normalised to the total number of TCRs sequenced per sample and were expressed as counts per million. TRAV1-2 paired with TRAJ12, TRAJ20 or TRAJ33 defined MAIT TCRs, while TRAV10 paired with TRAJ18 defined iNKT TCRs. VDJdb, accessed on 1 November 2021, was searched for TCRs annotated for CMV, EBV and SARS-CoV-2, and TCRs annotated for more than one antigen were excluded. The public reads were reprocessed in TCRdb via fastp at Q25 and MiXCR, keeping in-frame beta chains. All rows with the same CDR3 protein become a single entry with the most common DNA and genes. TCRdb, not the original authors, processed these V and J calls. The sample data list some 45,000 distinct CDR3 sequences, and under 4.5% of these were observed just once. The ten most abundant clones make up over 3% of the sample.

The study was a case-control design nested within a healthcare worker cohort in London, UK, with weekly nasopharyngeal swab PCR tests and blood sampling. Healthcare workers were recruited during the week of the UK lockdown, between 23 and 31 March 2020, and followed weekly for up to about 15 weeks. This clonotype was picked up many times. No cognate antigen has been identified for it. Base quality data are lacking; no much larger clone is found one base away. The CDR3, from cysteine to phenylalanine, totals 17 residues. The entry retains the CDR3 DNA only, 51 bases that are in frame from base 1. CDR1 ENHRY and CDR2 SYGVKD were looked up in the germline V gene. The junction shows trimming of 8 bases on V and 0 bases on J, and the gene matches do not reach 11 bases of it.

The clonotype originates from an adult who was a healthcare worker with PCR-confirmed SARS-CoV-2 infection or an uninfected control (not recorded which). Recombination connected TRBV10-3 to TRBJ2-1; 9 central bases correspond to TRBD1. The material sequenced was whole blood. The sequenced DNA: TGTGCCATCGGTCGGCCCACACAGGGGGCCTCCTACAATGAGCAGTTCTTC. Translated, it gives CAIGRPTQGASYNEQFF.